The 19 T cell receptor beta chains reported below all come from one sample, sequenced in a study of Graves' ophthalmopathy and Graves' hyperthyroidism. Investigators amplified TCR beta CDR3 regions from RNA transcripts. Amplification began with first-round RT-PCR using HTBI primers, then second-round multiplex PCR was performed. In TCRdb, the multiplex PCR reads were re-called with MiXCR into one record per CDR3 protein. Among 400,000 to 450,000 distinct CDR3 sequences listed, around 20% were seen once. What was sequenced was peripheral blood. The receptors were gathered from a woman aged 18 to 35 with stable Graves' hyperthyroidism.

This clonotype has a count of ten or more. The J gene is TRBJ2-7, the V gene TRBV11-3, with no clear D. CDR1 and CDR2 from the germline V gene are SGHNT and YENEEA. The CDR3 has 13 residues. Trimming pared 1 base from V and 5 bases from J, leaving 9 bases between. The CDR3 DNA is TGTGCCAGCAGCTTAGTCCGGCGGAACGAGCAGTACTTC. The encoded protein is CASSLVRRNEQYF.

This clonotype was detected many times. The V call is TRBV7-9, the J call TRBJ2-5, with D tentatively TRBD1 or TRBD2 (6 bases each). Germline CDR1 is SEHNR and CDR2 is FQNEAQ (reference sequence). The V gene lost 5 bases and the J gene lost 2 bases, with 15 bases spanning the gap. The CDR3 totals 15 residues. This chain's CDR3 is CASSPWGARQETQYF. CDR3 bases: TGTGCCAGCAGCCCCTGGGGGGCGCGGCAAGAGACCCAGTACTTC.

This clonotype was seen ten or more times. The J gene is TRBJ1-1, the V gene TRBV20-1; D may be TRBD1 (5 bases). CDR3 size: 12 residues. Germline V lookup: CDR1 DFQATT, CDR2 SNEGSKA (reference sequence). V was clipped by 6 bases and J by 11 bases, with 19 bases between them. Written as DNA, the CDR3 is TGCAGTGCCCACGGGAGCTTCAGGGTGGCTTTCTTT. This sequence encodes CSAHGSFRVAFF.

This clonotype has at least ten counts. The chain couples TRBV7-8 to TRBJ1-2; D is perhaps TRBD1 (5 bases). Germline assignment: CDR1 SGHVS and CDR2 FQNEAQ. The CDR3 length is 14 residues. Trimming pared 7 bases from V and 0 bases from J, leaving 12 bases between. This CDR3 is CASTPSRANYGYTF. The CDR3 DNA reads TGTGCCAGCACCCCTTCCAGGGCTAACTATGGCTACACCTTC.

The chain is built from TRBV13 and TRBJ2-5; D unresolved. This CDR3 spans 13 amino acids. Germline CDR1 reads PRHDT; CDR2 reads FYEKMQ (reference sequence). V lost 8 bases and J lost 2, with 12 bases in between. CDR3 amino acids: CASGPGSQETQYF. Here the CDR3 DNA reads TGTGCCAGCGGCCCTGGATCACAAGAGACCCAGTACTTC.

This clonotype was observed at least ten times. The CDR3 ends on some other residue instead of the conserved phenylalanine or tryptophan, so this is likely a read error. In DNA, the CDR3 is TGTGCCAGCAGCTACCTCGGACAGTCCTATGGCTACACCCTC. Amino acid sequence: CASSYLGQSYGYTL. This chain joins TRBV6-2 or TRBV6-3 and TRBJ1-2, with a weak D call TRBD1 (6 bases). The CDR3 has 14 residues. Trimming took off 6 bases at V and 4 bases at J, with 15 bases between the two ends. Germline loops: CDR1 MNHEY, CDR2 SVGEGT.

This clonotype was counted many times. This chain connects TRBV18 to TRBJ1-6; a weak D match, TRBD1 (5 bases). This CDR3 has 14 amino acids. The germline V gene has CDR1 KGHSH and CDR2 LQKENI. Between the trimmed V and J ends, which lost 6 bases and 8 bases, there was a span of 14 bases. The CDR3 region has the DNA TGTGCCAGCTCGTTTGCCAGGGACGATTCACCCCTCCACTTT. Translated: CASSFARDDSPLHF.

Many counts were recorded for this clonotype. The CDR3 DNA reads as TGTGCCAGCAGCTCCCGGGTGCCCGGGGAGCTGTTTTTT. Protein: CASSSRVPGELFF. The chain uses TRBV12-3 or TRBV12-4 and TRBJ2-2; no definite D call. The CDR3 contains 13 residues. Trimming stripped 6 bases from V and 6 bases from J, with 11 bases between.

This clonotype was counted many times. The CDR3 loop reads CSARDSGDSMNTEAFF. In nucleotides, the CDR3 is TGCAGTGCTAGAGATTCCGGAGACAGCATGAACACTGAAGCTTTCTTT. V gene TRBV20-1 combines with J gene TRBJ1-1, with D perhaps TRBD1 (5 bases). This CDR3 contains 16 residues. V lost 0 bases to trimming and J lost 0 bases, with 14 bases between them. The V gene's germline CDR1 is DFQATT and CDR2 SNEGSKA (reference sequence).

Many counts were recorded for this clonotype. The rearrangement joins TRBV12-3 or TRBV12-4 to TRBJ1-5, with unresolved D. Trimming cost V 4 bases and J 0 bases, with 16 bases left between them. The CDR3 has 17 amino acids. CDR3: CASSYRENHYSNQPQHF. The CDR3 DNA reads TGTGCCAGCAGTTACCGGGAAAACCACTATAGCAATCAGCCCCAGCATTTT.

This clonotype showed up many times. The chain uses TRBV6-4 and TRBJ2-7; D is unclear. The germline V and J ends were trimmed by 4 bases and 2 bases, with 21 bases remaining between them. The V gene's germline CDR1 is MRHNA and CDR2 SNTAGT. This CDR3 has 17 residues. For the CDR3, the DNA is TGTGCCAGCAGTGCCTGGCGACGACCTGGTAGTCCCTACGAGCAGTACTTC. This encodes CASSAWRRPGSPYEQYF.

This clonotype showed up many times. The J gene is TRBJ1-6, the V gene TRBV4-3; possible D gene TRBD1, 6 bases. CDR1 is LGHNA, CDR2 YSLEER, per germline. V was cut by 2 bases and J by 9 bases, with 14 bases left in between. There are 15 residues in the CDR3. The CDR3 nucleotides are TGCGCCAGCAGCCAATGGGGACATACAGTTTCACCCCTCCACTTT. Translated: CASSQWGHTVSPLHF.

This clonotype was detected many times. The V gene is TRBV6-4, the J gene TRBJ2-2; 10 positions match TRBD2. J lost 0 bases, V lost 7 bases, and 8 bases had no gene match. Germline V gene sequence: CDR1 MRHNA, CDR2 SNTAGT. CDR3 length: 17 amino acids. CDR3 in amino acids: CASKGLAGVANTGELFF. The CDR3 region has the DNA TGTGCCAGCAAGGGCCTAGCGGGGGTCGCGAACACCGGGGAGCTGTTTTTT.

V usage is TRBV6-5 and J usage is TRBJ2-2, with 8 nucleotides matching TRBD1. The CDR3 loop spans 16 amino acids. The ends lost 2 bases at V and 7 bases at J; junction bases unmatched: 9. Germline V gene data show CDR1 as MNHEY and CDR2 as SVGAGI. The CDR3 reads CASSYRTDRVVGELFF. Written as DNA, the CDR3 is TGTGCCAGCAGTTACCGCACGGACAGGGTAGTCGGGGAGCTGTTTTTT.

This clonotype came up many times. The chain recombines TRBV29-1 with TRBJ2-7; D unresolved. The CDR3 consists of 11 residues. The germline gives CDR1 SQVTM, CDR2 ANQGSEA. The V and J ends lost 6 bases and 1 base respectively, with 7 bases between them. CDR3 bases: TGCAGCGTCGCCACGTCCTACGAGCAGTACTTC. It translates to CSVATSYEQYF.

In its sample, this clonotype was seen many times. The J gene is TRBJ2-4, the V gene TRBV11-2, with 7 bases lining up with TRBD2. V dropped 4 bases and J dropped 7; count of bases not matched to a gene: 4. The CDR3 spans 13 residues. Germline-derived CDR1 and CDR2 are SGHAT and FQNNGV. The chain's CDR3 is CASSSTSLNIQYF. CDR3 sequence (DNA): TGTGCCAGCAGCTCGACTAGCCTCAACATTCAGTACTTC.

Remarks on this clonotype: Mismatch with germline at one junction end may stem from a read error. The V call is TRBV6-1, the J call TRBJ2-7; 10 bases are a match to TRBD1. The CDR3 spans 14 residues. The V gene's germline CDR1 is MNHNS and CDR2 SASEGT. Here the CDR3 reads CASRRDRGHYEQCF. The CDR3 DNA sequence: TGTGCCAGCAGGAGAGACAGGGGGCATTACGAGCAGTGCTTC.

The chain carries TRBV11-2 and TRBJ2-7; 12 positions agree with TRBD2. CDR1 and CDR2 from the germline V gene are SGHAT and FQNNGV. The CDR3 has 16 residues. J was trimmed by 4 bases and V by 5 bases; bases with no gene match: 9. The CDR3 protein is CASSPTSGSINYEQYF. The CDR3 DNA is TGTGCCAGCAGCCCGACTAGCGGGAGTATTAATTACGAGCAGTACTTC.

This clonotype was recorded at least ten times. V gene TRBV6-1 combines with J gene TRBJ2-2, with D uncertain. This CDR3 has 15 residues. Trimming pared 2 bases from V and 5 bases from J, leaving 12 bases between. CDR1 and CDR2 from the germline V gene are MNHNS and SASEGT. The CDR3 DNA is TGTGCCAGCAGTGAACCCTCAAAGAAGACCGGGGAGCTGTTTTTT. Protein product: CASSEPSKKTGELFF.